The 27 T cell receptor beta chains below were found in one sample sequenced in a study of blood T cells in healthy people across ages. A J-beta primer mix and a sample-barcoded 5' primer were used in a second PCR of roughly 6 to 11 cycles. TCRdb re-analysed the 5' RACE reads in MiXCR, keeping a single row per CDR3 protein. The repertoire holds 720,000 or so distinct CDR3 sequences, with over 40% as singletons. The sequenced sample was blood. The receptors were sampled from a man older than 75 in good health.

This clonotype occurred a few times. This chain uses TRBV7-9 with TRBJ1-1, with D unclear. The ends were cut back, 0 bases at V and 2 bases at J, with 10 bases in the middle. The CDR3 is 15 amino acids. Germline CDR1 reads SEHNR; CDR2 reads FQNEAQ (reference sequence). The CDR3 nucleotides read TGTGCCAGCAGCTTAGCGGTAGGGATAAACACTGAAGCTTTCTTT. It translates to CASSLAVGINTEAFF.

The rearrangement joins TRBV4-3 to TRBJ2-3; 7 bases map to TRBD2. CDR1 and CDR2 (germline): LGHNA, YSLEER. Losses at the gene ends were 0 bases for V and 2 bases for J; bases not matched to a gene: 5. The length of the CDR3 is 16 residues. The CDR3 sequence is CASSQDREVFTDTQYF. The CDR3 nucleotides are TGCGCCAGCAGCCAAGATCGGGAGGTTTTCACAGATACGCAGTATTTT.

This clonotype was counted between two and nine times. The rearrangement joins TRBV28 to TRBJ2-7, with a possible D match to TRBD2 (6 bases). Germline CDR1 MDHEN, CDR2 SYDVKM. Trimming took off 8 bases at V and 5 bases at J, with 16 bases between the two ends. This CDR3 is 13 amino acids long. CDR3 DNA sequence: TGTGCCAGCCTTTCAAACGGGAGAGACGAGCAGTACTTC. Amino acid sequence: CASLSNGRDEQYF.

This chain joins TRBV30 and TRBJ2-7, with 8 bases fitting TRBD2. V lost 3 bases, J lost 2 bases, and 6 bases stayed unmatched. The CDR3 is 14 amino acids. The V gene's germline CDR1 is GTSNPN and CDR2 SVGIG (reference sequence). CDR3 DNA: TGTGCCTGGAGGGGGACTAGGGCCCCCTACGAGCAGTACTTC. This sequence encodes CAWRGTRAPYEQYF.

V and J are TRBV10-3 and TRBJ2-7, with 11 positions matching TRBD2. This CDR3 is built from 16 residues. The V gene's germline CDR1 is ENHRY and CDR2 SYGVKD. J gave up 0 bases and V 10 bases, and 11 bases lay outside the gene matches. CDR3 nucleotides: TGTGCCACCCAAGGGACTAGCGGCCGTAGCTCCTACGAGCAGTACTTC. Protein: CATQGTSGRSSYEQYF.

The chain couples TRBV7-9 to TRBJ1-5, with a possible D match to TRBD1 (6 bases). V lost 5 bases to trimming and J lost 2 bases, with 16 bases between them. Germline CDR1 and CDR2: SEHNR and FQNEAQ (reference sequence). This CDR3 spans 16 amino acids. CDR3 amino acids: CASSPRTGKGNQPQHF. CDR3 sequence (DNA): TGTGCCAGCAGCCCCAGAACAGGGAAGGGCAATCAGCCCCAGCATTTT.

This clonotype was counted many times. CDR3 sequence reads: CASSQALPTAPGANVLTF. For the CDR3, the DNA is TGCGCCAGCAGCCAAGCCCTACCGACCGCTCCGGGGGCCAACGTCCTGACTTTC. V usage is TRBV4-1 and J usage is TRBJ2-6; no definite D call. Per the germline V gene, CDR1 is MGHRA and CDR2 is YSYEKL. V lost 1 base, J lost 4 bases, and 17 bases lay in between. The CDR3 is 18 residues long.

This chain connects TRBV5-5 to TRBJ2-6; 7 nucleotides match TRBD1. After removal of 2 bases from V and 3 bases from J, the junction contained 5 bases not matched to a gene. CDR1 SGHKS and CDR2 YYEKEE come from the germline V gene (reference sequence). The CDR3 extends over 16 amino acids. The CDR3 coding sequence is TGTGCCAGCAGCTTAGACAGGGAATTTGGGGCCAACGTCCTGACTTTC. This gives the protein CASSLDREFGANVLTF.

This chain joins TRBV7-6 and TRBJ2-7, with a weak D call TRBD2 (7 bases). Germline V gene lookup returns CDR1 SGHVS and CDR2 FNYEAQ. CDR3 length equals 15 residues. Trimming removed 0 bases from V and 2 bases from J, with 11 bases in between. The CDR3 bases are TGTGCCAGCAGCTTAGCCGGAGGGGGGGCCTACGAGCAGTACTTC. This encodes CASSLAGGGAYEQYF.

This clonotype was counted between two and nine times. The chain combines TRBV7-9 with TRBJ1-1; possible D gene TRBD1, 5 bases. The CDR3 totals 15 residues. Deletions cut 3 bases from V and 1 base from J, with 12 bases between. From germline, CDR1 is SEHNR and CDR2 FQNEAQ (reference sequence). CDR3 amino acids: CASSFWDLGNTEAFF. In nucleotides, the CDR3 is TGTGCCAGCAGCTTTTGGGACTTGGGGAACACTGAAGCTTTCTTT.

CDR3 amino acids: CASSVREAEQYF. DNA for the CDR3: TGTGCCAGCAGCGTGAGGGAGGCCGAGCAGTACTTC. The chain is built from TRBV5-6 and TRBJ2-7; the D gene is possibly TRBD2 (6 bases). The germline V gene encodes CDR1 SGHDT and CDR2 YYEEEE. The CDR3 covers 12 residues. With 4 bases removed from V and 6 bases from J, the gap between germline ends came to 11 bases.

This sequence joins TRBV28 and TRBJ2-3; 9 positions match TRBD2. Germline V gene data show CDR1 as MDHEN and CDR2 as SYDVKM. Trimming removed 5 bases from V and 4 bases from J; junction bases left unmatched: 4. The CDR3 has 14 amino acids. This chain's CDR3 is CASSVSGRSDTQYF. As DNA, the CDR3 is TGTGCCAGCAGTGTTAGCGGGAGATCAGATACGCAGTATTTT.

This clonotype was observed once. The chain uses TRBV27 and TRBJ1-2; TRBD1 aligns across 9 bases. Germline V gene sequence: CDR1 MNHEY, CDR2 SMNVEV (reference sequence). V dropped 7 bases and J dropped 4; count of bases not matched to a gene: 7. The CDR3 is 14 amino acids. The CDR3, as DNA: TGTGCCAGCACCCAGACAGGGGGTAGCTATGGCTACACCTTC. Residues: CASTQTGGSYGYTF.

The rearrangement links TRBV9 to TRBJ1-1, with TRBD1 matching 11 bases. The V segment lost 3 bases and the J segment 3 bases; nucleotides outside the gene matches: 4. The CDR3 has 15 residues. Germline CDR1 reads SGDLS; CDR2 reads YYNGEE. This chain's CDR3 is CASSAGGQGDTEAFF. CDR3 coding DNA: TGTGCCAGCAGCGCCGGGGGACAGGGGGACACTGAAGCTTTCTTT. Full variable domain (rest looked up from reference TRBV9 and TRBJ1-1): DSGVTQTPKHLITATGQRVTLRCSPRSGDLSVYWYQQSLDQGLQFLIQYYNGEERAKGNILERFSAQQFPDLHSELNLSSLELGDSALYFCASSAGGQGDTEAFFGQGTRLTVV.

The chain couples TRBV20-1 to TRBJ2-7; 11 bases line up with TRBD1. Germline V lookup: CDR1 DFQATT, CDR2 SNEGSKA (reference sequence). After removal of 8 bases from V and 7 bases from J, the junction contained 13 bases not matched to a gene. This CDR3 has 14 amino acids. Written as DNA, the CDR3 is TGCAGTCAGGGACAGGGGGACGCAGCCAATGAGCAGTACTTC. Translation gives CSQGQGDAANEQYF.

V is TRBV7-2 and J is TRBJ1-2; D is perhaps TRBD1 (5 bases). V lost 4 bases to trimming and J lost 0 bases, with 15 bases between them. CDR1 is SGHTA, CDR2 FQGNSA, per germline. The CDR3 totals 16 residues. CDR3 DNA: TGTGCCAGCAGCTCGAATCGACAGCTAGCTAACTATGGCTACACCTTC. It translates to CASSSNRQLANYGYTF.

This clonotype has more than one count but fewer than ten. The J gene is TRBJ2-1, the V gene TRBV15; TRBD2 agrees at 8 bases. CDR1 is LNHNV, CDR2 YYDKDF, per germline (reference sequence). Germline trimming cut 0 bases from V and 4 bases from J; bases unmatched to any gene: 5. The CDR3 consists of 16 residues. CDR3 residues: CATSRDVVAGYNEQFF. The CDR3 DNA reads as TGTGCCACCAGCAGAGATGTGGTAGCGGGATACAATGAGCAGTTCTTC.

The rearrangement joins TRBV29-1 to TRBJ2-2; TRBD1 agrees at 10 bases. Germline loops: CDR1 SQVTM, CDR2 ANQGSEA. V trimming: 1 base; J trimming: 9 bases; junction bases outside the gene matches: 8. The CDR3 has 15 residues. Here the CDR3 reads CSVEAGDRGGRELFF. The CDR3 region has the DNA TGCAGCGTTGAAGCTGGGGACAGGGGCGGTCGGGAGCTGTTTTTT.

The chain links TRBV28 to TRBJ1-5; D uncertain. Trimming shortened V by 6 bases and J by 2 bases, and 17 bases separated the two germline ends. Looked up from germline, CDR1 is MDHEN and CDR2 is SYDVKM. This CDR3 comprises 16 residues. DNA of the CDR3: TGTGCCAGCAGCCTGTGGGCCGTAAAGGGCAATCAGCCCCAGCATTTT. Encoded protein: CASSLWAVKGNQPQHF.

This chain uses TRBV7-8 with TRBJ2-5; 9 bases map to TRBD1. Germline V gives CDR1 SGHVS, CDR2 FQNEAQ. Trimming took 5 bases from V and 1 from J; bases not matched to a gene: 5. This CDR3 has 15 residues. The CDR3 nucleotides are TGTGCCAGCAGCCAGGACAGGGGTGGCCAAGAGACCCAGTACTTC. It is translated as CASSQDRGGQETQYF.

This chain joins TRBV15 and TRBJ2-5; D is perhaps TRBD1 (5 bases). The J call is in doubt because the DNA end fits TRBJ2-7 better. The CDR3 extends over 15 amino acids. The V gene's germline CDR1 is LNHNV and CDR2 YYDKDF (reference sequence). Written as DNA, the CDR3 is TGTGCCACCAGCAGAGATGGGGCGAACCTTTACGAGCAGTACTTC. This codes for CATSRDGANLYEQYF.

V and J are TRBV7-2 and TRBJ2-7; 7 positions match TRBD1. J gave up 7 bases and V 5 bases, and 11 bases lay outside the gene matches. The CDR3 has 14 residues. Germline CDR1 is SGHTA and CDR2 is FQGNSA. The CDR3 spells CASSVTGVSREQYF. CDR3 bases: TGTGCCAGCAGCGTAACAGGGGTGTCGCGTGAGCAGTACTTC.

The chain couples TRBV20-1 to TRBJ2-7; D may match TRBD1 or TRBD2 (5 bases each). This CDR3 has 13 amino acids. V was clipped by 4 bases and J by 4 bases, with 14 bases between them. CDR1 and CDR2 from the germline V gene are DFQATT and SNEGSKA (reference sequence). The CDR3 is CSAMGTDIYEQYF. CDR3 coding DNA: TGCAGTGCTATGGGGACGGACATTTACGAGCAGTACTTC.

In its sample, this clonotype was seen many times. The chain joins TRBV12-3 or TRBV12-4 to TRBJ2-7; D may be TRBD1 (5 bases). Trimming took 5 bases from V and 0 from J, leaving 11 bases between them. The CDR3 contains 14 residues. CDR3 region: CASSRQSSSYEQYF. The CDR3 DNA is TGTGCCAGCAGTAGACAGTCGTCCTCCTACGAGCAGTACTTC.

Details on this clonotype: One base away lies a much larger clone, so this may be a sequencing read error. Here the CDR3 DNA reads TGCGGCGTGATAACAGGCTCCCGTGAGCAGTACTTC. It encodes CGVITGSREQYF. The rearrangement uses TRBV29-1 and TRBJ2-5, with TRBD1 as a possible D gene (5 bases). Germline V gene data show CDR1 as SQVTM and CDR2 as ANQGSEA. The CDR3 loop spans 12 amino acids.

This clonotype was found a few times. The CDR3 here is CASSLQGRDYGYTF. As DNA, the CDR3 is TGTGCCAGCAGCCTGCAGGGGCGGGACTATGGCTACACCTTC. This sequence joins TRBV4-2 and TRBJ1-2; possibly TRBD1 for D (6 bases). Deletions cut 4 bases from V and 3 bases from J, with 12 bases between. The germline V gene encodes CDR1 LGHNA and CDR2 YNFKEQ. CDR3 length: 14 residues.

This clonotype has more than one count but fewer than ten. The genes are TRBV5-1 and TRBJ2-2, with TRBD2 matching over 12 bases. This CDR3 contains 18 residues. V dropped 4 bases and J dropped 7; count of bases not matched to a gene: 14. Germline values: CDR1 SGHRS, CDR2 YFSETQ. The CDR3 sequence is CASSPPHLAGGPIGELFF. CDR3 DNA sequence: TGCGCCAGCAGCCCCCCCCATCTAGCGGGGGGGCCTATCGGGGAGCTGTTTTTT.